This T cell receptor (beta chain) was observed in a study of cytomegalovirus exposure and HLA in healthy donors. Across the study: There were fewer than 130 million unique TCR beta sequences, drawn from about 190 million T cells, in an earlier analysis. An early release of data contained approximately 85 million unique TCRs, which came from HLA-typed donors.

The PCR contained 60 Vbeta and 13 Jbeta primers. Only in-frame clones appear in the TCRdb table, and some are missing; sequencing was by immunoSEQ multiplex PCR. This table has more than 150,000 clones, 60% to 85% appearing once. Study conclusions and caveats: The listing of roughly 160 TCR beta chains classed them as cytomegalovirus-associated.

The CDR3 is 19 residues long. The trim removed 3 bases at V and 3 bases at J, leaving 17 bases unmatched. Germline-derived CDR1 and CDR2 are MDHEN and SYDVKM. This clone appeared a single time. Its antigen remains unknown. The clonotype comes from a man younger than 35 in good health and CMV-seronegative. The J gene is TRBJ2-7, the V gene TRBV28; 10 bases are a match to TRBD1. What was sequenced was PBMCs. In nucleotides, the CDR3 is TGTGCCAGCAGTTTTTTAACGACCGTAGTCGGGACAGGGGTCTACGAGCAGTACTTC. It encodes CASSFLTTVVGTGVYEQYF.